This T cell receptor (beta chain) was retrieved from a study of cytomegalovirus exposure and HLA in healthy donors. The count of this clone is one. Antigen unknown. The primer mix had 60 Vbeta and 13 Jbeta primers. Some clones are missing from TCRdb's copy, which holds only in-frame ones; the method was immunoSEQ multiplex PCR. The sample contains about 120,000 clones, over 65% of which appear only once. The CDR3 has 13 residues. Looked up from germline, CDR1 is SGHRS and CDR2 is YFSETQ. The V end lost 1 base, the J end lost 7 bases, and 11 bases lay between the germline ends. Study-wide points: Other equally common chains were less clonally expanded than HLA-associated TCR beta chains, a later analysis showed. A missense DCLRE1C variant was associated with V- and J-gene trimming of TCR beta chains in a later analysis, and an independent cohort replicated the association. Reports credit the classifier with highly specific, highly sensitive diagnosis of cytomegalovirus status.

What was sequenced was PBMCs. J is TRBJ2-5 and V is TRBV5-1; D perhaps matches TRBD1 (5 bases). The sequence derives from a female donor in good health and CMV-seronegative. The CDR3 spells CASSLISQGTQYF. The CDR3 nucleotides read TGCGCCAGCAGCTTGATTTCCCAGGGGACCCAGTACTTC. Filled out from reference TRBV5-1 and TRBJ2-5, the complete variable domain reads KAGVTQTPRYLIKTRGQQVTLSCSPISGHRSVSWYQQTPGQGLQFLFEYFSETQRNKGNFPGRFSGRQFSNSRSEMNVSTLELGDSALYLCASSLISQGTQYFGPGTRLLVL.